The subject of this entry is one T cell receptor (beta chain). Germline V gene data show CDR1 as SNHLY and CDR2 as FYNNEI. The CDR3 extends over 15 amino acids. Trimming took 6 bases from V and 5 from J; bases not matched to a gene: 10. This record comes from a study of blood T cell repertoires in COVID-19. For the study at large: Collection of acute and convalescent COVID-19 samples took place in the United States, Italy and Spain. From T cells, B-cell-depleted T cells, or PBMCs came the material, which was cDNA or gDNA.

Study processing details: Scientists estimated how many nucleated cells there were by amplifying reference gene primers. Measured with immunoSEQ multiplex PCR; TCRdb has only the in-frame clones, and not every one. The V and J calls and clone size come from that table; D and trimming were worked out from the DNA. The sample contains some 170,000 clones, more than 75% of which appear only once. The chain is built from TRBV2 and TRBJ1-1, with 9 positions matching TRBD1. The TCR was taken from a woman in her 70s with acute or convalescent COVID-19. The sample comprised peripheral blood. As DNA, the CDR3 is TGTGCCAGCAGGGACAGGGGATTATGGGGGACTGAAGCTTTCTTT. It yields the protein CASRDRGLWGTEAFF.